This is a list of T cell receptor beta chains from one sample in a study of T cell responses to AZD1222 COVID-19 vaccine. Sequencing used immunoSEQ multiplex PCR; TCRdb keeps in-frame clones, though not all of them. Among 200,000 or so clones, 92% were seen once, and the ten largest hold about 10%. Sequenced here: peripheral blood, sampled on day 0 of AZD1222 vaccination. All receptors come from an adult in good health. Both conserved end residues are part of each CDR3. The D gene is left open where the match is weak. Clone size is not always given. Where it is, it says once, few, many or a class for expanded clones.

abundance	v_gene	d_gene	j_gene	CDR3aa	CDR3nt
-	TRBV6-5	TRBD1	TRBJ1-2	CASSRGTGGAYGYTF	TGTGCCAGCAGTCGGGGGACAGGGGGCGCCTATGGCTACACCTTC
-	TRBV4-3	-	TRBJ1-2	CASSQGVQLYGYTF	TGCGCCAGCAGCCAAGGCGTACAGCTCTATGGCTACACCTTC
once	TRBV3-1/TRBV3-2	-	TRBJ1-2	CASRLGQRDGYTF	TGTGCCAGCAGGCTTGGACAGCGAGATGGCTACACCTTC
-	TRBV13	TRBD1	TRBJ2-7	CASSLGLGTASYEQYF	TGTGCCAGCAGCTTAGGCCTAGGGACAGCCTCCTACGAGCAGTACTTC
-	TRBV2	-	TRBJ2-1	CASSEEKQVEQFF	TGTGCCAGCAGTGAAGAGAAGCAGGTTGAGCAGTTCTTC
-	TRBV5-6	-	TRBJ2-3	CASSWGGGKSTDTQYF	TGTGCCAGCAGCTGGGGCGGGGGCAAAAGCACAGATACGCAGTATTTT
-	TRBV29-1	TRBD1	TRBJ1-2	CSVEDKSGGYGYTF	TGCAGCGTTGAAGATAAGTCAGGGGGATATGGCTACACCTTC
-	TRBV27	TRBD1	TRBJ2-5	CASSRSTGTDETQYF	TGTGCCAGCAGTCGTTCTACCGGGACAGATGAGACCCAGTACTTC
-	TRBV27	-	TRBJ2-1	CASSWAAASPSYNEQFF	TGTGCCAGCAGTTGGGCAGCTGCTTCTCCGTCCTACAATGAGCAGTTCTTC
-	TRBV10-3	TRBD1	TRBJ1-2	CASSGTGKDYGYTF	TGTGCCTCAAGCGGGACAGGGAAGGACTATGGCTACACCTTC
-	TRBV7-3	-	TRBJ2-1	CASSLSGPDNEQFF	TGTGCCAGCAGCTTGAGTGGGCCAGACAATGAGCAGTTCTTC
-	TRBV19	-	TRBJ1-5	CASTPIDSFQPQHF	TGTGCCAGTACTCCGATAGACAGTTTCCAGCCCCAGCATTTT
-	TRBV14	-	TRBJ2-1	CASSLRAGQSYNEQFF	TGTGCCAGCAGCCTCAGGGCGGGACAGAGTTACAATGAGCAGTTCTTC
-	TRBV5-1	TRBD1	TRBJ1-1	CASSNRQGQSLLKTEAFF	TGCGCCAGCAGCAACCGACAGGGCCAGTCTTTACTGAAAACTGAAGCTTTCTTT
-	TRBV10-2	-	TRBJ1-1	CASEGGSGVTEAFF	TGCGCCAGCGAGGGGGGCTCCGGGGTCACTGAAGCTTTCTTT
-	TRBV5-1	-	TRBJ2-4	CASSFEGSLQYF	TGCGCCAGCAGCTTTGAGGGTTCGCTTCAGTACTTC
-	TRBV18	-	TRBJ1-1	CASSPRGLKNTEAFF	TGTGCCAGCTCACCAAGGGGACTCAAGAACACTGAAGCTTTCTTT
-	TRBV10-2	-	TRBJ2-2	CASSEQGRGELFF	TGCGCCAGCAGTGAACAGGGTCGCGGGGAGCTGTTTTTT
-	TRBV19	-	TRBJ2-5	CASRPTGQQETQYF	TGTGCCAGCAGACCCACCGGACAGCAAGAGACCCAGTACTTC
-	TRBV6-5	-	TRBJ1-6	CASSPLGRDDSPLHF	TGTGCCAGCAGCCCCTTAGGAAGGGACGATTCACCCCTCCACTTT
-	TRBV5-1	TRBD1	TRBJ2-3	CASSGGQGGTDTQYF	TGCGCCAGCAGCGGAGGACAGGGTGGCACAGATACGCAGTATTTT
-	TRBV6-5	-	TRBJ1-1	CASSYEGMTEAFF	TGTGCCAGCAGTTACGAGGGAATGACTGAAGCTTTCTTT
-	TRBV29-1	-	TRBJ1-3	CSVDRGGDTIYF	TGCAGCGTTGACCGGGGAGGGGACACCATATATTTT
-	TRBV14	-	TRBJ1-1	CASSQVSAAEAFF	TGTGCCAGCAGCCAAGTGTCGGCGGCTGAAGCTTTCTTT
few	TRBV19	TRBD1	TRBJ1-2	CASSRGQGTHGYTF	TGTGCCAGTAGCCGGGGACAGGGTACCCATGGCTACACCTTC
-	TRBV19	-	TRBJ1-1	CASSTIRNTEAFF	TGTGCCAGTAGTACCATCCGGAACACTGAAGCTTTCTTT